The present entry profiles one T cell receptor (beta chain) with its context. The antigen this receptor binds is unknown. No qualities accompany the bases; no much larger clone lies one base away. One collaborating source in Seattle enrolled patients while the patients were actively infected and followed the patients over time throughout the course of disease. Each collaborating institution followed its own protocols to collect whole blood in K2EDTA tubes. Collaborator samples were shipped for TCRbeta analysis as frozen whole blood, isolated PBMCs, or DNA extracted from either sample type. The data were taken from a study of blood T cell repertoires in COVID-19 (dated by TCRdb to the early 2020s). Notes on the research overall: Samples covering the acute and convalescent phases of COVID-19 were provided by collaborators in the United States, Italy and Spain. The prospective study material was composed of cDNA or gDNA derived from T cells, B-cell-depleted T cells, or PBMCs. The dataset comprised deeply sampled blood TCRbeta repertoires from subjects exposed to, actively infected with, or recovered from COVID-19. The repertoires were released in a freely available public database intended as a resource for research on the immune response to SARS-CoV-2. Samples came from the ongoing ImmuneRACE study (first 160 participants) plus 1,254 subjects from 6 global collaborators. Nearly every sample came with metadata listing a de-identified subject ID, COVID-19 status, age in years and sex. Where available, HLA class I and class II types were obtained from metadata supplied by the sample provider rather than from assay-based typing. Summary of the overall study and its limitations: The amount of clinical and demographic metadata varied by source and participant and was provided uncurated.

TCRbeta CDR3 regions were amplified from genomic DNA by means of the immunoSEQ Assay, a bias-controlled multiplex PCR. The original methods were these. Within the assay, amplification of reference gene primers was used to estimate how many nucleated cells each sample contained. To quantify the absolute abundance of each unique TCRbeta CDR3 rearrangement, sequence reads were collapsed and filtered. For each sample, productive Simpson clonality was calculated by taking the square root of Simpson's diversity index across productive rearrangements. This immuneACCESS table, as held by TCRdb, lists in-frame sequences with V and J called but not all clones. Of the missing ones, under half trace to an unresolved V gene in checked studies; the others have no known cause. V, J and clone size reflect that table, while D and trimming were determined from the DNA. The sample table lists more than 300,000 clones, over 85% of them with a count of one. About 1.7% of the sample belongs to the ten largest clones.

Sequenced sample: peripheral blood. This clonotype was sampled from a woman in her thirties with COVID-19, enrolled during active disease.

The DNA sequence follows: TGTGCCAGCAGCTACAGGGCCGAGGTCACTGAAGCTTTCTTT. Its coded protein is CASSYRAEVTEAFF. The sequence links TRBV11-2 to TRBJ1-1; D gene: possibly TRBD1, on 6 matching bases. CDR1 SGHAT and CDR2 FQNNGV are derived from the germline V gene. Cut back by 4 bases and 4 bases, the V and J ends lie 13 bases apart. Taken from cysteine to phenylalanine, the CDR3 has 14 residues. This entry keeps only the CDR3 DNA: 42 bases, framed from base 1.